The clone carrying this T cell receptor beta chain was observed a few times. Its antigen is currently unknown. This entry is derived from a study of identical twins. Study-wide results and caveats: Rather than following the same donors, the conclusions depended on cross-sectional statistical analysis. Insertions ran lower in abundant cord blood beta clonotypes, though not in memory repertoires. Weaker excess twin sharing was seen among beta out-of-frame sequences. Models predicted too little out-of-frame TCR alpha sharing in monozygotic twins.

TCRdb reprocessed the 5' RACE reads via MiXCR and lists one record per CDR3 protein. Of 1.5 million to 2 million distinct CDR3 sequences listed, less than 35% are singletons. CDR1 is DFQATT and CDR2 is SNEGSKA in the germline V gene (reference sequence). The ends were cut back, 5 bases at V and 8 bases at J, with 12 bases in the middle. The CDR3 loop spans 12 amino acids. The rearrangement uses TRBV20-1 and TRBJ1-4, with D possibly being TRBD1 (6 bases). This sequence was found in a newborn girl in good health. The sample comprised cord blood. The chain's CDR3 is CSAWGLEEKLFF. CDR3 bases: TGCAGTGCTTGGGGGCTAGAGGAAAAACTGTTTTTT.